Sequencing of this TCR beta chain was carried out in a study of blood T cell repertoires in COVID-19. The overall study: From the United States, Italy and Spain came samples of acute and convalescent COVID-19. Sample material is recorded as cDNA or gDNA derived from T cells, B-cell-depleted T cells, or PBMCs.

As processed by the authors: It was from reference gene primer amplification that nucleated cell counts were estimated. Profiling relied on immunoSEQ multiplex PCR, and the TCRdb table lists in-frame clones only, not all of them. V, J and clone size were drawn from that table, and D and trimming were deduced from the DNA. This repertoire shows more than 150,000 clones, 60% to 80% found once; its top ten account for roughly 28%. The CDR3 loop spans 19 amino acids. Germline V gene lookup returns CDR1 SEHNR and CDR2 FQNEAQ (reference sequence). Losses at the gene ends were 4 bases for V and 4 bases for J; bases not matched to a gene: 12.

The clonotype was recovered from an older woman with acute or convalescent COVID-19. Sequenced material: peripheral blood. The chain is built from TRBV7-9 and TRBJ2-1; TRBD2 matches at 14 bases. The CDR3 reads CASSSTGLAGVVIYNEQFF. DNA for the CDR3: TGTGCCAGCAGCTCGACGGGACTAGCGGGAGTCGTTATATACAATGAGCAGTTCTTC.